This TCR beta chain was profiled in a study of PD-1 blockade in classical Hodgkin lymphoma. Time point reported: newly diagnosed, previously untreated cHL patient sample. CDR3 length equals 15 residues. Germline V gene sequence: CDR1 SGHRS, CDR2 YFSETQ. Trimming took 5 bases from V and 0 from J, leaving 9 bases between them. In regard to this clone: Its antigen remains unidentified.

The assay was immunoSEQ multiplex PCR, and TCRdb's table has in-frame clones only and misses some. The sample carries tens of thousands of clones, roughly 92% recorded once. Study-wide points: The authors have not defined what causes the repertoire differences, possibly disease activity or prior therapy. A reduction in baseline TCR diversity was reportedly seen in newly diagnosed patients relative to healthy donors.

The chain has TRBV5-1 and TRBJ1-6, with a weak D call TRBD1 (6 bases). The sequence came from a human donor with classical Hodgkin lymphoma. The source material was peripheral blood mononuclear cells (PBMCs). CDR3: CASRQDSSYNSPLHF. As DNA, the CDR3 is TGCGCCAGCAGACAGGACAGCTCCTATAATTCACCCCTCCACTTT.